This is a list of T cell receptor beta chains from one sample in a study of vaccination and CD4 T cells after COVID-19. Using its own MiXCR run on the PCR reads, TCRdb lists one record per CDR3 protein. Counted here are approximately 18,000 distinct CDR3 sequences, under 60% occurring once; the ten biggest clones make up more than 9.5%. These TCRs are of unknown antigen specificity. Input material: CD4+ T cells from blood, cultured in vitro. The receptors shown here come from a human donor who had recovered from COVID-19. Both conserved end residues are part of each CDR3. Fields, in order: J gene, V gene, clone size, D gene, CDR3 DNA, CDR3 protein. A D gene is named only where the DNA matches it firmly. Only part of the rows carry a size: once, few, many, or a class if the clone is expanded.

TRBJ2-5,TRBV27,once,NA,TGTGCCAGCACTTTGCAGGGAGGTCAGACCCAGTACTTC,CASTLQGGQTQYF
TRBJ2-5,TRBV11-2,NA,NA,TGTGCCAGTGGTCTTCGCGAGACCCAGTACTTC,CASGLRETQYF
TRBJ2-2,TRBV10-1,NA,NA,TGCGCCAGCAGTGATCCTAGCGCCGGGGAGCTGTTTTTT,CASSDPSAGELFF
TRBJ2-2,TRBV10-1,few,NA,TGCGCCAGCAGTTCGGCCACCGGGGAGCTGTTTTTT,CASSSATGELFF
TRBJ2-1,TRBV19,few,NA,TGTGCCAGTAGTATATGGGGGCTGCGGGACCGGTTCTTC,CASSIWGLRDRFF
TRBJ2-1,TRBV12-3/TRBV12-4,once,NA,TGTGCCAGCACTCCCGGCGTCAGCTCCTACAATGAGCAGTTCTTC,CASTPGVSSYNEQFF
TRBJ2-7,TRBV20-1,NA,NA,TGCAGTGCTAGAAGGGTAGTTTACGAGCAGTACTTC,CSARRVVYEQYF
TRBJ2-7,TRBV15,NA,NA,TGTGCCACCAGCAGAGATCGGGCACAAGGAGGGGCACTACGAGGGCAGTACTTC,CATSRDRAQGGALRGQYF
TRBJ2-2,TRBV4-1,few,NA,TGCGCCAGCAGCAGCTCCGGGGGGGAGCTGTTTTTT,CASSSSGGELFF
TRBJ2-1,TRBV20-1,NA,NA,TGCAGTGCTAGAGATCTTACGGGGAAGTCCTACAATGAGCAGTTCTTC,CSARDLTGKSYNEQFF
TRBJ2-7,TRBV7-2,few,NA,TGTGCCAGCAGCTTAGTGGCAGGGAGTCACGAGCAGTACTTC,CASSLVAGSHEQYF
TRBJ2-5,TRBV24-1,NA,NA,TGTGCCACCAGTGATCCCAGCGTTACTCAAGAGACCCAGTACTTC,CATSDPSVTQETQYF
TRBJ1-2,TRBV10-3,NA,NA,TGTGCCATCAGTGAGACAGTTTTTGGGGATGGCTACACCTTC,CAISETVFGDGYTF
TRBJ2-5,TRBV6-4,NA,TRBD2,TGTGCCAGCAGTGACCCATTGGGTCTAGCGGGACCTCAAGAGACCCAGTACTTC,CASSDPLGLAGPQETQYF
TRBJ2-3,TRBV7-6,NA,TRBD2,TGTGCCAGCAGCTTAGCCTTAGGACTAGCGGGAAGAGATACGCAGTATTTT,CASSLALGLAGRDTQYF
TRBJ2-3,TRBV7-2,few,TRBD2,TGTGCCAGCAGCTCACTAGCGGGCACAGATACGCAGTATTTT,CASSSLAGTDTQYF
TRBJ1-1,TRBV7-9,few,NA,TGTGCCAGCAGCCCGGGGGACACTGAAGCTTTCTTT,CASSPGDTEAFF
TRBJ2-2,TRBV27,NA,NA,TGTGCCAGCAGTTGGGGTTTGAACACCGGGGAGCTGTTTTTT,CASSWGLNTGELFF
TRBJ1-2,TRBV20-1,NA,TRBD1,TGCAGTGCCTATTACCACGGGACAGGGGGCTCTGGCTACACCTTC,CSAYYHGTGGSGYTF
TRBJ1-3,TRBV7-9,NA,NA,TGTGCCAGCAGTCTCGTCGGGGAGGGCACCATATATTTT,CASSLVGEGTIYF
TRBJ1-5,TRBV2,NA,TRBD1,TGTGCCAGCAGTGCCGGGACAGGGGCCGCGCAGCCCCAGCATTTT,CASSAGTGAAQPQHF
TRBJ2-1,TRBV24-1,NA,TRBD1,TGTGCCACCAAGGGACAGTACAATGAGCAGTTCTTC,CATKGQYNEQFF
TRBJ2-7,TRBV7-2,few,NA,TGTGCCAGCAGCTCCCCGGGAGACGGGGCCTACGAGCAGTACTTC,CASSSPGDGAYEQYF
TRBJ1-4,TRBV10-3,NA,NA,TGTGCCATCAGTGGAACGGAGGAAAAACTGTTTTTT,CAISGTEEKLFF
TRBJ2-3,TRBV7-9,NA,TRBD1,TGTGCCAGCAGCTACGGGACAGGGCTAGCCGATACGCAGTATTTT,CASSYGTGLADTQYF
TRBJ2-1,TRBV7-2,NA,TRBD1,TGTGCCAGCAGTGACAGGGGCCACACCCTCTACAATGAGCAGTTCTTC,CASSDRGHTLYNEQFF
TRBJ1-2,TRBV2,NA,NA,TGTGCCAGCAGTAGGAGACCGTCGCGCTACACCTTC,CASSRRPSRYTF